Each of the 24 T cell receptor beta chains below was sequenced from the same sample in a study of naive and memory T cell subsets. Whole-study findings and limits: Possibly reflecting memory cells re-expressing CD45RA, a few larger clonotypes occurred in naive repertoires, especially CD8.

The beta constant-region primer was an equimolar mix of two oligonucleotides covering TRBC1 and TRBC2. Ligated cDNA was amplified by four rounds of PCR with nested alpha and beta constant-region primers and SP2. TCRdb passed the UMI-ligation and nested PCR reads through MiXCR, listing each CDR3 protein once. The sample contains 120,000 to 150,000 distinct CDR3 sequences, roughly 20% of which appear only once. The antigens these receptors bind are not known. The specimen sequenced was naive CD4+ T cells from blood. The receptors stem from a human donor in good health.

This sequence joins TRBV5-1 and TRBJ2-5, with 8 positions matching TRBD1. Trimming at V came to 4 bases and at J to 2 bases, leaving 7 bases not matched to a gene. CDR3 length: 15 amino acids. Germline-derived CDR1 and CDR2 are SGHRS and YFSETQ. The CDR3 reads CASSPTDRVQETQYF. The CDR3 nucleotides are TGCGCCAGCAGCCCTACGGACAGGGTGCAAGAGACCCAGTACTTC.

The genes are TRBV11-2 and TRBJ2-3; TRBD1 matches at 7 bases. The CDR3 spans 15 residues. CDR1 is SGHAT, CDR2 FQNNGV, per germline. The V segment lost 5 bases and the J segment 2 bases; nucleotides outside the gene matches: 7. The CDR3 nucleotides are TGTGCCAGCAGCCCCCGACAGGGTATCACAGATACGCAGTATTTT. Amino acids: CASSPRQGITDTQYF. The complete variable domain, with remaining parts taken from reference TRBV11-2 and TRBJ2-3, reads EAGVAQSPRYKIIEKRQSVAFWCNPISGHATLYWYQQILGQGPKLLIQFQNNGVVDDSQLPKDRFSAERLKGVDSTLKIQPAKLEDSAVYLCASSPRQGITDTQYFGPGTRLTVL.

This clonotype was picked up a small number of times. The rearrangement links TRBV20-1 to TRBJ1-1, with D unresolved. Germline V gene data show CDR1 as DFQATT and CDR2 as SNEGSKA (reference sequence). V lost 3 bases, J lost 3 bases, and 14 bases lay in between. The length of the CDR3 is 14 residues. This CDR3 reads CSARSQRWDTEAFF. The CDR3 region has the DNA TGCAGTGCTAGGAGTCAACGCTGGGACACTGAAGCTTTCTTT.

The chain carries TRBV28 and TRBJ1-4; D gene ambiguous. The CDR3 loop spans 14 amino acids. Germline CDR1 is MDHEN and CDR2 is SYDVKM. V lost 3 bases to trimming and J lost 8 bases, with 13 bases between them. DNA for the CDR3: TGTGCCAGCAGTTTTAACAGCCTCGGCGAAAAACTGTTTTTT. Residues: CASSFNSLGEKLFF.

V gene TRBV6-2 or TRBV6-3 combines with J gene TRBJ1-5; D not resolved. Germline assignment: CDR1 MNHEY and CDR2 SVGEGT. Trimming shortened V by 11 bases and J by 1 base, and 15 bases separated the two germline ends. This CDR3 comprises 14 residues. This CDR3 reads CAAHRARSNQPQHF. For the CDR3, the DNA is TGTGCCGCCCACCGGGCCAGAAGCAATCAGCCCCAGCATTTT.

J is TRBJ2-1 and V is TRBV12-3 or TRBV12-4; D is perhaps TRBD2 (5 bases). Between the trimmed V and J ends, which lost 2 bases and 10 bases, there was a span of 9 bases. This CDR3 is 12 amino acids long. The CDR3 DNA sequence: TGTGCCAGCAGTTTACACCGCGGGGAGCAGTTCTTC. It encodes CASSLHRGEQFF.

The gene calls are TRBV20-1 and TRBJ2-2; a weak D match, TRBD2 (5 bases). Germline CDR1 is DFQATT and CDR2 is SNEGSKA (reference sequence). CDR3 length: 16 residues. Trimming left V 1 base short and J 3 bases short, with 15 bases between. DNA of the CDR3: TGCAGTGCTAGAGCCCAGGTCCTGCGGGACACCGGGGAGCTGTTTTTT. It codes for CSARAQVLRDTGELFF.

A few counts support this clonotype. The chain combines TRBV10-3 with TRBJ2-3, with TRBD2 matching 9 bases. The CDR3 runs to 14 residues. With V trimmed by 6 bases and J by 3 bases, 4 bases remained unmatched. Germline V gives CDR1 ENHRY, CDR2 SYGVKD. CDR3 protein: CAIRRTSVTDTQYF. As DNA, the CDR3 is TGTGCCATCAGACGGACTAGCGTGACAGATACGCAGTATTTT.

The CDR3 spells CASSSTGVTYEQYF. The CDR3 nucleotides are TGCGCCAGCAGCTCAACAGGGGTCACCTACGAGCAGTACTTC. J is TRBJ2-7 and V is TRBV5-1, with 7 bases identical to TRBD1. Germline V gives CDR1 SGHRS, CDR2 YFSETQ. Trimming removed 3 bases from V and 2 bases from J; junction bases left unmatched: 5. The CDR3 is made up of 14 amino acids.

This clonotype was detected a few times. The V and J genes are TRBV7-9 and TRBJ2-2; TRBD2 agrees at 11 bases. The V gene end was trimmed by 5 bases and the J gene end by 4 bases; junction bases not matched to a gene: 3. The CDR3 runs 15 residues. Germline V gene sequence: CDR1 SEHNR, CDR2 FQNEAQ (reference sequence). CDR3 sequence reads: CASSLGLAGTGELFF. For the CDR3, the DNA is TGTGCCAGCAGCCTCGGACTAGCGGGCACCGGGGAGCTGTTTTTT.

Written as DNA, the CDR3 is TGTGCCACCAGTGCTACAGGCAAGCCCTACGAGCAGTACTTC. Encoded protein: CATSATGKPYEQYF. The rearrangement links TRBV24-1 to TRBJ2-7; D is perhaps TRBD1 (5 bases). CDR3 length equals 14 residues. The V gene lost 5 bases and the J gene lost 2 bases, with 12 bases spanning the gap. Germline lookup yields CDR1 KGHDR and CDR2 SFDVKD.

This clonotype was recorded many times. The chain links TRBV20-1 to TRBJ2-7, with TRBD2 matching 11 bases. In germline, CDR1 is DFQATT, CDR2 SNEGSKA (reference sequence). The CDR3 contains 17 residues. J gave up 4 bases and V 0 bases, and 11 bases lay outside the gene matches. The CDR3 DNA reads TGCAGTGCTAGAGATATTCTGACTATAGCGGGAGGGTACGAGCAGTACTTC. It codes for CSARDILTIAGGYEQYF.

This chain uses TRBV4-3 with TRBJ2-3; 10 nucleotides match TRBD2. V dropped 2 bases and J dropped 2; count of bases not matched to a gene: 7. This CDR3 contains 17 residues. Looked up from germline, CDR1 is LGHNA and CDR2 is YSLEER. CDR3 sequence (DNA): TGCGCCAGCAGCCAAAGGGCTAGCGGGGGAAACACAGATACGCAGTATTTT. Translating it yields CASSQRASGGNTDTQYF.

The rearrangement joins TRBV6-2 or TRBV6-3 to TRBJ2-1; 16 bases are a match to TRBD2. Germline V lookup: CDR1 MNHEY, CDR2 SVGEGT. This CDR3 has 15 amino acids. After removal of 6 bases from V and 4 bases from J, the junction contained 0 bases not matched to a gene. DNA of the CDR3: TGTGCCAGCAGGGGACTAGCGGGAGGGTACAATGAGCAGTTCTTC. It codes for CASRGLAGGYNEQFF.

This clonotype was recorded at least ten times. The chain has TRBV21-1 and TRBJ2-7; the table's D gene call, TRBD2, was not cross checked with the DNA. TRBV21-1 is a listed pseudogene. The length of the CDR3 is 14 residues. The CDR3 spells CASRRGGGTYEQYF. For the CDR3, the DNA is TGTGCCAGCCGAAGGGGTGGAGGGACCTACGAGCAGTACTTC.

This clonotype was observed a handful of times. This chain joins TRBV5-6 and TRBJ2-5, with D unclear. This CDR3 has 14 residues. From germline, CDR1 is SGHDT and CDR2 YYEEEE. V lost 7 bases, J lost 1 base, and 14 bases lay in between. CDR3 DNA sequence: TGTGCCAGCCGTCCAGTAGGTTCCCAAGAGACCCAGTACTTC. It specifies CASRPVGSQETQYF.

This chain connects TRBV6-2 or TRBV6-3 to TRBJ2-3; 7 nucleotides agree with TRBD2. Unmatched junction bases numbered 7, after V lost 3 bases and J lost 1 base. Germline V CDR1 and CDR2: MNHEY, SVGEGT. The CDR3 is 16 amino acids. The DNA of the CDR3 is TGTGCCAGCAGTTATGGAGGCCTAGCGGGCACAGATACGCAGTATTTT. Translating it yields CASSYGGLAGTDTQYF.

The J gene is TRBJ2-6, the V gene TRBV20-1; D remains unclear. Germline V gene sequence: CDR1 DFQATT, CDR2 SNEGSKA (reference sequence). Trimming stripped 0 bases from V and 0 bases from J, with 3 bases between. This CDR3 contains 14 residues. The chain's CDR3 is CSARDPSGANVLTF. CDR3 coding DNA: TGCAGTGCTAGAGACCCCTCTGGGGCCAACGTCCTGACTTTC.

The chain links TRBV12-3 or TRBV12-4 to TRBJ1-3; D uncertain. This CDR3 has 14 residues. V dropped 8 bases and J dropped 8 bases, with 19 bases sitting between them. The CDR3 nucleotides are TGTGCCAGCCGGCTGTCCAACCAAAGGGACACCATATATTTT. Its protein is CASRLSNQRDTIYF.

This sequence joins TRBV6-2 or TRBV6-3 and TRBJ2-1; D ambiguous. Germline V lookup: CDR1 MNHEY, CDR2 SVGEGT. The CDR3 is 12 residues long. V lost 2 bases to trimming and J lost 9 bases, with 8 bases between them. CDR3 DNA: TGTGCCAGCAGTTACCCCCCCAGTGAGCAGTTCTTC. It codes for CASSYPPSEQFF.

This clonotype appeared once. The chain has TRBV5-1 and TRBJ2-1; D is undetermined. Germline CDR1 SGHRS, CDR2 YFSETQ. Trimming left V 0 bases short and J 9 bases short, with 10 bases between. This CDR3 is built from 13 residues. The CDR3 region is CASSLVGPIEQFF. The CDR3, as DNA: TGCGCCAGCAGCTTGGTGGGCCCGATTGAGCAGTTCTTC.

The chain combines TRBV4-1 with TRBJ1-4, with a tentative D call TRBD1 (6 bases). This CDR3 spans 14 amino acids. Trimming shortened V by 4 bases and J by 8 bases, and 14 bases separated the two germline ends. Germline V gene sequence: CDR1 MGHRA, CDR2 YSYEKL. The DNA of the CDR3 is TGCGCCAGCAGCCCTCGGGGGCTGGAAGAAAAACTGTTTTTT. Its translation: CASSPRGLEEKLFF.

V and J are TRBV20-1 and TRBJ2-2, with D unresolved. Between the trimmed V and J ends, which lost 4 bases and 5 bases, there was a span of 5 bases. CDR3 length: 11 amino acids. The germline V gene has CDR1 DFQATT and CDR2 SNEGSKA (reference sequence). The CDR3 coding sequence is TGCAGTGCTAAGACTACCGGGGAGCTGTTTTTT. Translating gives CSAKTTGELFF.

This clonotype was seen many times. The V and J genes are TRBV29-1 and TRBJ2-3, with 8 bases fitting TRBD1. This CDR3 has 10 amino acids. After removal of 5 bases from V and 9 bases from J, the junction contained 1 base not matched to a gene. Germline values: CDR1 SQVTM, CDR2 ANQGSEA. This CDR3 is CSVWTGTQYF. CDR3 DNA sequence: TGCAGCGTTTGGACAGGGACGCAGTATTTT.